The 30 T cell receptor beta chains in this list originate from one sample, sequenced in a study of T cells expressing NK-cell markers. TCRdb reprocessed the 5' RACE reads, with one entry per CDR3 protein and no DNA. The table for this sample gives about 550,000 distinct CDR3 sequences. Sequenced material: blood T cells: a sorted CD56 or NKG2C T cell subset, CD4+ or CD8+ T cells, or bulk PBMC T cells (not recorded which). These receptors all stem from a man in his late teens or twenties in good health.

The chain recombines TRBV5-1 with TRBJ1-6; TCRdb outputs TRBD1, but without DNA this stays unchecked. The germline V gene has CDR1 SGHRS and CDR2 YFSETQ. CDR3 length equals 13 residues. Here the CDR3 reads CASSLPGDSPLHF.

The chain is built from TRBV6-5 and TRBJ2-1; TCRdb returns TRBD2, unconfirmable since there is no DNA. There are 17 residues in the CDR3. Looked up from germline, CDR1 is MNHEY and CDR2 is SVGAGI. CDR3 loop: CASSRKRRLAGLNEQFF.

This chain joins TRBV12-3 or TRBV12-4 and TRBJ1-5. The CDR3 extends over 16 amino acids. CDR3 amino acids: CASSLLAGGANQPQHF.

The chain joins TRBV6-2 or TRBV6-3 to TRBJ2-1; TCRdb selects TRBD2, and the lack of DNA leaves this call unchecked. From germline, CDR1 is MNHEY and CDR2 SVGEGT. The CDR3 runs 15 residues. CDR3 sequence: CASSVRAKYYNEQFF.

The genes are TRBV9 and TRBJ2-7; TCRdb picks TRBD1, but there is no DNA to check that call. Germline assignment: CDR1 SGDLS and CDR2 YYNGEE. CDR3 length equals 14 residues. The CDR3 reads CASSAERGQYEQYF.

CDR3 in amino acids: CASSQIRQSATGELFF. The chain recombines TRBV3-1 with TRBJ2-2. The germline CDR1 and CDR2 sequences are LGHDT and YNNKEL (reference sequence). The CDR3 sequence is 16 residues long.

V gene TRBV4-3 combines with J gene TRBJ2-3. CDR3 length equals 17 residues. Per the germline V gene, CDR1 is LGHNA and CDR2 is YSLEER. CDR3 amino acids: CASSQDYGSRSTDTQYF.

This sequence joins TRBV6-5 and TRBJ2-6. The germline CDR1 and CDR2 sequences are MNHEY and SVGAGI. The length of the CDR3 is 14 residues. CDR3 residues: CASRFSTGANVLTF.

This rearrangement joins TRBV29-1 to TRBJ1-1; absent DNA, TCRdb's TRBD1 call cannot be checked. The CDR3 extends over 13 amino acids. Germline loops: CDR1 SQVTM, CDR2 ANQGSEA. The CDR3 sequence: CSVVRDAYTEAFF.

V usage is TRBV14 and J usage is TRBJ2-1. The V gene's germline CDR1 is SGHDN and CDR2 FVKESK. This CDR3 spans 13 amino acids. CDR3 residues: CASSHQENNEQFF.

The chain has TRBV12-3 or TRBV12-4 and TRBJ2-5; TCRdb selects TRBD1, and the lack of DNA leaves this call unchecked. The CDR3 totals 16 residues. The CDR3 sequence is CASRASGTGALETQYF.

The genes are TRBV29-1 and TRBJ2-7; TCRdb proposes TRBD2, but this gene call is untestable without DNA. Germline CDR1 reads SQVTM; CDR2 reads ANQGSEA. This CDR3 spans 15 amino acids. This CDR3 reads CSVEDGTSGNYEQYF.

The chain uses TRBV12-3 or TRBV12-4 and TRBJ2-1; the TCRdb call, TRBD2, lacks DNA for checking. The CDR3 is 15 amino acids. Here the CDR3 reads CASRLVAGPVGEQFF.

The CDR3 here is CASSPIRYDNEQFF. This chain joins TRBV18 and TRBJ2-1. The CDR3 is 14 amino acids. CDR1 and CDR2 from the germline V gene are KGHSH and LQKENI.

The chain carries TRBV5-6 and TRBJ2-4; the D call from TCRdb, TRBD2, cannot be confirmed without DNA. Looked up from germline, CDR1 is SGHDT and CDR2 is YYEEEE. The CDR3 runs 18 residues. CDR3 in amino acids: CASSLYPPGLLAPPIQYF.

The genes are TRBV16 and TRBJ1-2; TCRdb's D gene call, TRBD1, goes unchecked for lack of DNA. The V gene's germline CDR1 is KGHSY and CDR2 FQNENV. The CDR3 runs 15 residues. CDR3 amino acids: CASSQFALLNYGYTF.

CDR3 region: CASSTYVVTSDEQYF. The rearrangement uses TRBV12-3 or TRBV12-4 and TRBJ2-7; the TRBD2 assignment by TCRdb is unverifiable without DNA. The CDR3 has 15 amino acids.

J is TRBJ2-3 and V is TRBV12-3 or TRBV12-4; without DNA, the TCRdb call of TRBD2 cannot be checked. The CDR3 runs 15 residues. CDR3 protein: CASSLVGGVEDTQYF.

This chain connects TRBV4-2 to TRBJ1-2; the D gene TCRdb calls, TRBD1, cannot be checked with no DNA. The CDR3 spans 14 residues. Germline CDR1 reads LGHNA; CDR2 reads YNFKEQ. CDR3 in amino acids: CASSPQGEVDGYTF.

The chain uses TRBV12-3 or TRBV12-4 and TRBJ2-3; the TCRdb D gene call, TRBD2, has no DNA to confirm it. This CDR3 is built from 18 residues. The CDR3 protein is CASISSYGTSGSTDTQYF.

The CDR3: CSARLGSDEQFF. The genes are TRBV20-1 and TRBJ2-1. Germline V gene lookup returns CDR1 DFQATT and CDR2 SNEGSKA (reference sequence). The CDR3 covers 12 residues.

The chain has TRBV6-1 and TRBJ1-1; TCRdb names TRBD1, which stays unverified in the absence of DNA. The CDR3 length is 12 residues. The germline CDR1 and CDR2 sequences are MNHNS and SASEGT. CDR3 residues: CASGQRNTEAFF.

The rearrangement joins TRBV2 to TRBJ2-2. The CDR3 covers 13 residues. Germline lookup yields CDR1 SNHLY and CDR2 FYNNEI. CDR3 region: CASSMLRSGELFF.

The genes are TRBV24-1 and TRBJ2-3; TCRdb gives TRBD1 as the D gene, but with no DNA this cannot be confirmed. Germline V gives CDR1 KGHDR, CDR2 SFDVKD. The CDR3 length is 16 residues. This CDR3 reads CATSDSTGISTDTQYF.

V gene TRBV12-3 or TRBV12-4 combines with J gene TRBJ2-1; as DNA is missing, the TRBD2 call by TCRdb cannot be tested. This CDR3 has 18 residues. The CDR3 spells CASSLEGLAGDITDEQFF.

V is TRBV29-1 and J is TRBJ2-1. The CDR3 has 12 amino acids. Per the germline V gene, CDR1 is SQVTM and CDR2 is ANQGSEA. CDR3 amino acids: CSADVGFGYQFF.

The chain couples TRBV10-1 to TRBJ2-1; TCRdb designates TRBD2, a call that cannot be tested without DNA. CDR3 length: 14 residues. Germline V CDR1 and CDR2: WNHNN, SYGVQD (reference sequence). The CDR3 reads CASSESASGDEQFF.

The chain carries TRBV12-3 or TRBV12-4 and TRBJ2-3; TCRdb names TRBD1, which stays unverified in the absence of DNA. This CDR3 is built from 16 residues. This chain's CDR3 is CASSLGGATGEDTQYF.

This chain links TRBV9 with TRBJ2-2; TCRdb calls TRBD1, which cannot be checked without DNA. The CDR3 is 16 amino acids. Germline V gene sequence: CDR1 SGDLS, CDR2 YYNGEE. CDR3 protein: CASSPQHRAVTGELFF.

The CDR3 reads CSVVLTSGAGELFF. The chain couples TRBV29-1 to TRBJ2-2; TCRdb reports TRBD2, a call that lacks DNA to check it against. The CDR3 loop spans 14 amino acids. Germline V gene lookup returns CDR1 SQVTM and CDR2 ANQGSEA.